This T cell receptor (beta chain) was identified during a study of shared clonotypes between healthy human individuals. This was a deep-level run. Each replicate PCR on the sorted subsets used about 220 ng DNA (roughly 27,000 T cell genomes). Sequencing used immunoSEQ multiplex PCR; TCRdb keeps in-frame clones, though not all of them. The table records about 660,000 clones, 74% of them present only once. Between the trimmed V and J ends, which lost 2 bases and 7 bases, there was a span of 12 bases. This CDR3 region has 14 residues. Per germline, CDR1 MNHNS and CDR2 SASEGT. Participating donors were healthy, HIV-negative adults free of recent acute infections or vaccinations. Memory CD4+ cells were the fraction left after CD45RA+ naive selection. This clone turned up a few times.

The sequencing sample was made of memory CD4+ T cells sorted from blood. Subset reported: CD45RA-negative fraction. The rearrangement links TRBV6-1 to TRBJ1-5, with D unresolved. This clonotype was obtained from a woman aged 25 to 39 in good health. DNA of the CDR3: TGTGCCAGCAGTGAAAAGCCCATCAGCCAGCCCCAGCATTTT. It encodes CASSEKPISQPQHF.